The text below deals with one T cell receptor beta chain. This clone showed up just once. There is no known antigen for this receptor. Nothing much larger sits one base from this clone, and base qualities are not available. The time point label, read with the paper, signifies: cycle 1 day 1 (C1D1), immediately before nivolumab initiation. All trial patients had relapsed after autologous stem cell transplantation, with cohorts A, B and C differing in prior brentuximab vedotin exposure. A Miltenyi CD4+ T cell isolation kit was used for magnetic negative selection to purify CD4+ T cells from thawed PBMCs. The trial cohort was composed of 55 to 65 patients with relapsed/refractory classical Hodgkin lymphoma, for whom complete response, partial response or progressive disease was recorded as best overall response. Trial patients were treated with single-agent nivolumab in the multi-cohort phase II CheckMate 205 trial. An independent review committee assessed best overall response by applying the 2007 International Working Group response criteria. PBMCs from the trial were collected at three points: immediately before nivolumab initiation (C1D1), and during therapy at cycle 2 day 1 and cycle 4 day 1. Peripheral blood was collected in 8 mL Vacutainer Cell Preparation Tubes, from which PBMCs were isolated by centrifugation and then cryopreserved. Purified CD4+ and CD8+ fractions were prepared only for cases in which an additional PBMC sample was available. Magnetically labelled cells were removed on LS columns in a quadroMACS separator, and the flow-through was collected as the purified fraction.

The germline V gene supplies CDR1 MRHNA and CDR2 SNTAGT. The CDR3, from cysteine to phenylalanine, totals 14 residues. CDR3 DNA is the only sequence kept; it has 42 bases, read in frame from the first base. Trimming takes 0 bases from V and 9 bases from J, and the germline ends sit 14 bases apart. The sample originates from a study of PD-1 blockade in classical Hodgkin lymphoma (dated by TCRdb to the early 2020s). Some background on the complete study: Nivolumab dosing was 3 mg/kg intravenously every 2 weeks, continuing until either disease progression or unacceptable toxicity. A peripheral blood immune signature of response to PD-1 blockade in classical Hodgkin lymphoma was defined using TCR beta sequencing and CyTOF.

The research as a whole found: Trial patients with a complete response had baseline diversity similar to that of newly diagnosed patients, while partial responders and progressors had significantly lower diversity. CD4+ but not CD8+ TCR diversity rose significantly by C4D1 (p=0.0027 vs p=0.16), most apparent in complete responders (p=0.02). Newly diagnosed patients were reported to have lower baseline TCR diversity than healthy donors, and relapsed/refractory patients were reported to have lower baseline TCR diversity still. Lower diversity was observed in patients in whom nivolumab was started less than 1 year after ASCT, and these patients were excluded from later analyses so that confounding by immune reconstitution would be avoided. Only a single clinical trial cohort was studied, and what caused the repertoire differences, possibly disease activity or prior therapy, remained undefined.

Genomic DNA was isolated using the Qiagen DNeasy kit from unsorted PBMCs as well as from negatively selected CD4+ and CD8+ fractions. Amplification of TCR beta CDR3 regions was done by immunoSEQ multiplex PCR with primers that anneal to V and J segments. A synthetic immune receptor repertoire was used to minimize amplification bias, and any residual bias was removed computationally once sequencing was done. Per the original workflow: Repertoire diversity was quantified as the Shannon entropy index using custom Python scripts. Unsorted, CD4+ and CD8+ repertoires were analyzed separately, except in combined analyses where CD4+ and CD8+ sequences were merged in silico. Clonal expansion was defined as at least a 2-fold frequency increase after treatment relative to C1D1, with a pseudocount of 0.5 for undetected baseline clones. Singleton clones were defined as clones with 0 or 1 copy at C1D1, and non-singleton clones were defined as clones with 2 or more copies. Clones expanded in unsorted samples were assigned a CD4+, CD8+ or unknown annotation through matching of protein sequences in sorted samples from the same patient. Wilcoxon tests on paired samples were used to test changes in diversity from C1D1 to C4D1. Not all clones reach the TCRdb copy of this immuneACCESS table, which keeps in-frame sequences only. Checked studies attribute under half of the gap to unresolved V genes and leave the rest unexplained. That table furnishes V, J and clone size, whereas the DNA furnished D and trimming. The sample records under 30,000 clones, about 80% of which are singletons. The top ten clones comprise just under 2.5% of the sample.

The sample was CD4+ T cells from blood, taken at baseline. This clonotype was obtained from a human donor with classical Hodgkin lymphoma. The V and J genes are TRBV6-4 and TRBJ1-2; a tentative D call is TRBD1 (6 bases match). The DNA sequence is as follows: TGTGCCAGCAGTGACTCGGAGGGGGGAAATCGCTACACCTTC. Its protein product is CASSDSEGGNRYTF.